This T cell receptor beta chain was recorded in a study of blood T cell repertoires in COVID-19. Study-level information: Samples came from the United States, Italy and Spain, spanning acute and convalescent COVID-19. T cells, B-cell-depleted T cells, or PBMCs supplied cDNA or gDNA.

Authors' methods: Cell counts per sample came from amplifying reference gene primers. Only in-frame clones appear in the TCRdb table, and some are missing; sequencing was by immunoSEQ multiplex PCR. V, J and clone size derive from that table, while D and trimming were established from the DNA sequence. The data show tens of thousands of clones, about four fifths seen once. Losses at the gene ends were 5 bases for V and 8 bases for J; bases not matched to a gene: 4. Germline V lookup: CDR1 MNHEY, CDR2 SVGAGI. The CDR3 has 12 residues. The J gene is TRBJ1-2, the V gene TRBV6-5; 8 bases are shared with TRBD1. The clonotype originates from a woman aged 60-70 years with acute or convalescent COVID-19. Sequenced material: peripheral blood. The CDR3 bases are TGTGCCAGCAGTCGACAGGGGCCCGGCTACACCTTC. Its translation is CASSRQGPGYTF.